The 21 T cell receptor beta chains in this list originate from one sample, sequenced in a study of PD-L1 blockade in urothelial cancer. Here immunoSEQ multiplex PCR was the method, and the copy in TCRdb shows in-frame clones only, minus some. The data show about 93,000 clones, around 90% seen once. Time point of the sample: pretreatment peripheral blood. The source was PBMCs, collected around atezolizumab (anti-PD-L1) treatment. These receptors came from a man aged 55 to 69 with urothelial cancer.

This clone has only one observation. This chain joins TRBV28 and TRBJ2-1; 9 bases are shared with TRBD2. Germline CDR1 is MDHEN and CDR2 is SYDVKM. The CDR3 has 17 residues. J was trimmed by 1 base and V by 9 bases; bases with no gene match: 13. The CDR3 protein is CARGEGREGLSYNEQFF. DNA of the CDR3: TGTGCCAGGGGGGAGGGGCGGGAGGGCCTATCCTACAATGAGCAGTTCTTC.

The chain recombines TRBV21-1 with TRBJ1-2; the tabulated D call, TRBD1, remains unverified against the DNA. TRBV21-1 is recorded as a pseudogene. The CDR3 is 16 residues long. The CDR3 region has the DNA TGTGCCAGCAGCAAACGCCCTACAGCATCTAACTATGGCTACACCTTC. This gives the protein CASSKRPTASNYGYTF.

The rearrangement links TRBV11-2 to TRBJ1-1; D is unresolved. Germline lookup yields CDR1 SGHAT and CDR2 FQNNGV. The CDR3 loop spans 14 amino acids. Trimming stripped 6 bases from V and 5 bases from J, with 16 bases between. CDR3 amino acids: CASSHPRGWTEAFF. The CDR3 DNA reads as TGTGCCAGCAGTCACCCCCGGGGTTGGACTGAAGCTTTCTTT.

The DNA of the CDR3 is TGCGCCAGCAGCTTGCCCTCTAGCTCTAATGAGCAGTTCTTC. Translated, it gives CASSLPSSSNEQFF. The V gene is TRBV5-1, the J gene TRBJ2-1, with D possibly being TRBD2 (5 bases). The CDR3 extends over 14 amino acids. The germline V gene has CDR1 SGHRS and CDR2 YFSETQ. The V end was cut by 1 base, the J end by 7 bases, with 12 bases between.

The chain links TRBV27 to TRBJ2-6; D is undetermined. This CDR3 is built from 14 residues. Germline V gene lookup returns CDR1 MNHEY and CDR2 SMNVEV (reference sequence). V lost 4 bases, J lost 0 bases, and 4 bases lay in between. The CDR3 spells CASSSLSGANVLTF. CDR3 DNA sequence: TGTGCCAGCAGTTCTCTCTCTGGGGCCAACGTCCTGACTTTC.

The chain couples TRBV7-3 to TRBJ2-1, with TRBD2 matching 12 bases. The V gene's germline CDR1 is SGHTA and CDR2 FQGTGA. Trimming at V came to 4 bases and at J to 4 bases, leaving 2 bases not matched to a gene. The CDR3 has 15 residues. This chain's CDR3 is CASSSGTSGYNEQFF. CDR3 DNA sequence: TGTGCCAGCAGCTCCGGGACTAGCGGGTACAATGAGCAGTTCTTC.

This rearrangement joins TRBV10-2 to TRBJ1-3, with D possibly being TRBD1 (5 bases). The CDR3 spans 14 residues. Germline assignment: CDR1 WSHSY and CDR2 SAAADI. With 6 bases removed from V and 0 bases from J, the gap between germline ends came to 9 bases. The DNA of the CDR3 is TGCGCCAGCAGAACCGACAGCTCTGGAAACACCATATATTTT. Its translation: CASRTDSSGNTIYF.

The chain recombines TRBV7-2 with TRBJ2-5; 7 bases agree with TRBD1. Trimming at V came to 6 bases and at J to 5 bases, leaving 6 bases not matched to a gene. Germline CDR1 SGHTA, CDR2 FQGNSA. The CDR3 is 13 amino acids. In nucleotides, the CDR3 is TGTGCCAGCAGGCATTCCAGGGGGGAGACCCAGTACTTC. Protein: CASRHSRGETQYF.

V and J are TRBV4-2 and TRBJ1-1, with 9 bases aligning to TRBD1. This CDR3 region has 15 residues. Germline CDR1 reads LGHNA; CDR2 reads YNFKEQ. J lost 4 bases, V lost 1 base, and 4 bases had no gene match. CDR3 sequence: CASSQGTGESTEAFF. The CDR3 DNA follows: TGTGCCAGCAGCCAAGGGACAGGGGAAAGCACTGAAGCTTTCTTT.

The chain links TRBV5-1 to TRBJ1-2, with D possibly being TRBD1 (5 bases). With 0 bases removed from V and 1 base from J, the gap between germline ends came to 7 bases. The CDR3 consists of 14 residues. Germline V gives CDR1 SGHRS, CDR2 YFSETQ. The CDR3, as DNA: TGCGCCAGCAGCTTGGGAAGGGGTAACTATGGCTACACCTTC. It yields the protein CASSLGRGNYGYTF. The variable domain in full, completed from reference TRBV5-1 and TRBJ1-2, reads KAGVTQTPRYLIKTRGQQVTLSCSPISGHRSVSWYQQTPGQGLQFLFEYFSETQRNKGNFPGRFSGRQFSNSRSEMNVSTLELGDSALYLCASSLGRGNYGYTFGSGTRLTVV.

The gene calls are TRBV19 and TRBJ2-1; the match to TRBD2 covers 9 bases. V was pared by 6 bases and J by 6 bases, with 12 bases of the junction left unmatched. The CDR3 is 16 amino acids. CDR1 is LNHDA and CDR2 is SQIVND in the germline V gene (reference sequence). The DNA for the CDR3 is TGTGCCAGTAGCCTGGCGGGGGGGAGCGCTCTCAATGAGCAGTTCTTC. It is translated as CASSLAGGSALNEQFF.

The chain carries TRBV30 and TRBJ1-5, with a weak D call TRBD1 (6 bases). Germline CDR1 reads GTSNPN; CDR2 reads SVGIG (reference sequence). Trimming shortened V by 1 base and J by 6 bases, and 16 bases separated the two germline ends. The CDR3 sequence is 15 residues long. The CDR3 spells CAWSAPGASSQPQHF. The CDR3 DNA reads TGTGCCTGGAGTGCGCCAGGGGCCTCTTCTCAGCCCCAGCATTTT.

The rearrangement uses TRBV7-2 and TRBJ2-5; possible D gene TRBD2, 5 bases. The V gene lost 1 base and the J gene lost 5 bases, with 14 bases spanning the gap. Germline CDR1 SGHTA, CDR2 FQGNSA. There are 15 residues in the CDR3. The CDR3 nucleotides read TGTGCCAGCAGCTTAGTAGTTGGAGGTTTCGAGACCCAGTACTTC. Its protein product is CASSLVVGGFETQYF.

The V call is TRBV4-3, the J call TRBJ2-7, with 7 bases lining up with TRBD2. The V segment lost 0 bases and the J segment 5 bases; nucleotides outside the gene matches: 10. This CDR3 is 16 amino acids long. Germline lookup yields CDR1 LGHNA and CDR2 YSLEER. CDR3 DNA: TGCGCCAGCAGCCAAGATCCTGTGAGGGCGGGGGACGAGCAGTACTTC. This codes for CASSQDPVRAGDEQYF.

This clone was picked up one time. The CDR3, as DNA: TGTGCCAGCAGCCCCGGGACTAGCGGGAGGGAGGATGAGCAGTTCTTC. Encoded protein: CASSPGTSGREDEQFF. The chain couples TRBV7-6 to TRBJ2-1; 16 bases agree with TRBD2. CDR3 length equals 16 residues. Germline V lookup: CDR1 SGHVS, CDR2 FNYEAQ. V shed 5 bases, J shed 8 bases, and the junction held 6 bases outside the gene matches.

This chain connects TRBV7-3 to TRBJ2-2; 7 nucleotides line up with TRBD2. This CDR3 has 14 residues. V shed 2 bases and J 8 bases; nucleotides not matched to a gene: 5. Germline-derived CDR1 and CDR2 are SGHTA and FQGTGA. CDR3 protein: CASSLGVSGGELFF. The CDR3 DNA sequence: TGTGCCAGCAGCTTAGGAGTTAGCGGGGGGGAGCTGTTTTTT.

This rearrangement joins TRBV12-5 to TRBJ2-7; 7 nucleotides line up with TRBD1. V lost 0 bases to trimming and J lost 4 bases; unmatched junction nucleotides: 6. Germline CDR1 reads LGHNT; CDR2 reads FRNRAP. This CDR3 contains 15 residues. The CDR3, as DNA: TGTGCTAGTGGTTTGGTCCGGGACAGACAGTACGAGCAGTACTTC. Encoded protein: CASGLVRDRQYEQYF.

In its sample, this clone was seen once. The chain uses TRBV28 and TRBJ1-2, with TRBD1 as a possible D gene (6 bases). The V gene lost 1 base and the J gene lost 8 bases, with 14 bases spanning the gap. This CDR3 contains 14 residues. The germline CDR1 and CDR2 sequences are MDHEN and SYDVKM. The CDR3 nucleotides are TGTGCCAGCAGTTTATCCGGGGGGGCCTTGGGCTACACCTTC. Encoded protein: CASSLSGGALGYTF.

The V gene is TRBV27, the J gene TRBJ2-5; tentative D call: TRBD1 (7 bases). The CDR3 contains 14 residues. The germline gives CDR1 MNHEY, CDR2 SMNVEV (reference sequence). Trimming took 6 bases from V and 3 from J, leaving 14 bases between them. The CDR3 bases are TGTGCCAGCAGGCCCGGCGGGACAGAAGAGACCCAGTACTTC. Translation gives CASRPGGTEETQYF.

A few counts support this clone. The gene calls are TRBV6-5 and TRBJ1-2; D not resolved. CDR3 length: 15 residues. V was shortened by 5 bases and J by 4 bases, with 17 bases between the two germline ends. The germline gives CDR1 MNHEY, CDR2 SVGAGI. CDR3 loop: CASSPRRGFGYGYTF. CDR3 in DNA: TGTGCCAGCAGTCCCCGCCGAGGATTTGGCTATGGCTACACCTTC.

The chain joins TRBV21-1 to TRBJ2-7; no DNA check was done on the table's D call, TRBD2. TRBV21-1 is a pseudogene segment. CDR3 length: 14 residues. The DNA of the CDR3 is TGTGCCAGCAGCAAAGAGGGACTAGTCTACGAGCAGTACTTC. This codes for CASSKEGLVYEQYF.